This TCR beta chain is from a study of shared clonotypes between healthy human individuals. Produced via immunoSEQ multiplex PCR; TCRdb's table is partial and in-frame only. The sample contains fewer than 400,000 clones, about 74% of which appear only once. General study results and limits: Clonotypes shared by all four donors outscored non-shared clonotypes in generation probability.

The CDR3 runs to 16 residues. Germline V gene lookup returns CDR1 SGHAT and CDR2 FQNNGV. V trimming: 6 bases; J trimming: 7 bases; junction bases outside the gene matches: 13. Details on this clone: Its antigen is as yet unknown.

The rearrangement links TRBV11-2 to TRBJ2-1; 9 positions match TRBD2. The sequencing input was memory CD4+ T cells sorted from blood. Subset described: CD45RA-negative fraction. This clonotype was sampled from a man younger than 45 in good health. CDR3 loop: CASRRSGGRAGNEQFF. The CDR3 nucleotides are TGTGCCAGCAGACGGTCAGGCGGGAGGGCCGGGAATGAGCAGTTCTTC.